The 15 T cell receptor beta chains presented below share a single source sample, sequenced in a study of cytomegalovirus exposure and HLA in healthy donors. The PCR ran on 60 Vbeta and 13 Jbeta primers. Profiling relied on immunoSEQ multiplex PCR, and the TCRdb table lists in-frame clones only, not all of them. This sample has under 300,000 clones; just over 85% occur once, and the top ten carry 4%. The source material was PBMCs. The receptors originated from a middle-aged man in good health and CMV-seropositive.

The V and J genes are TRBV29-1 and TRBJ2-7; 9 nucleotides agree with TRBD2. The CDR3 has 14 residues. Germline V gene sequence: CDR1 SQVTM, CDR2 ANQGSEA. J lost 4 bases, V lost 7 bases, and 11 bases had no gene match. In DNA, the CDR3 is TGCAGCGCCCAGGGCGGGAGGGAGGGGTACGAGCAGTACTTC. This translates into CSAQGGREGYEQYF.

The chain recombines TRBV9 with TRBJ2-3; 10 bases match TRBD2. The CDR3 spans 16 residues. Germline V gene data show CDR1 as SGDLS and CDR2 as YYNGEE. The V gene end was trimmed by 0 bases and the J gene end by 1 base; junction bases not matched to a gene: 2. In DNA form, the CDR3 reads TGTGCCAGCAGCGTAGCTGGGACTAGCGGCACAGATACGCAGTATTTT. It encodes CASSVAGTSGTDTQYF.

Remarks on this clone: Different DNA sequences within this sample yield the same CDR3. This chain links TRBV27 with TRBJ1-5; no clear D gene. The V end lost 4 bases, the J end lost 7 bases, and 8 bases lay between the germline ends. CDR3 length: 12 residues. Germline V gives CDR1 MNHEY, CDR2 SMNVEV (reference sequence). CDR3 DNA sequence: TGTGCCAGCAGTTCTCCGGGACAGCCCCAGCATTTT. Its translation: CASSSPGQPQHF.

The sample holds a few counts of this clone. CDR3 loop: CASSQQGAGNTIYF. CDR3 bases: TGCGCCAGCAGCCAACAGGGGGCAGGAAACACCATATATTTT. The chain joins TRBV5-1 to TRBJ1-3; 9 positions agree with TRBD1. Germline trimming cut 4 bases from V and 4 bases from J; bases unmatched to any gene: 3. The CDR3 spans 14 residues. CDR1 is SGHRS and CDR2 is YFSETQ in the germline V gene.

V usage is TRBV6-5 and J usage is TRBJ1-5, with D tentatively TRBD1 (5 bases). Germline CDR1 MNHEY, CDR2 SVGAGI. The CDR3 runs 14 residues. Trimming took 6 bases from V and 2 from J, leaving 11 bases between them. The CDR3 DNA is TGTGCCAGCAGACGGGGGAATGGCAATCAGCCCCAGCATTTT. Protein sequence: CASRRGNGNQPQHF.

V and J are TRBV15 and TRBJ2-7; the D gene is possibly TRBD1 (5 bases). Germline V gene sequence: CDR1 LNHNV, CDR2 YYDKDF (reference sequence). The CDR3 sequence is 14 residues long. Trimming pared 5 bases from V and 0 bases from J, leaving 11 bases between. The CDR3 sequence: CATSLTGFSYEQYF. CDR3 DNA sequence: TGTGCCACCAGCCTAACAGGTTTCTCCTACGAGCAGTACTTC. The whole variable domain, remainder taken from reference TRBV15 and TRBJ2-7, is DAMVIQNPRYQVTQFGKPVTLSCSQTLNHNVMYWYQQKSSQAPKLLFHYYDKDFNNEADTPDNFQSRRPNTSFCFLDIRSPGLGDTAMYLCATSLTGFSYEQYFGPGTRLTVT.

The sample holds a few counts of this clone. V and J are TRBV2 and TRBJ1-1, with D perhaps TRBD1 (6 bases). Deletions cut 6 bases from V and 0 bases from J, with 11 bases between. CDR1 and CDR2 from the germline V gene are SNHLY and FYNNEI. This CDR3 is built from 14 residues. The CDR3 DNA is TGTGCCAGCAGGGCAAGGGGGATGAACACTGAAGCTTTCTTT. Translation gives CASRARGMNTEAFF.

V and J are TRBV6-5 and TRBJ2-1; perhaps TRBD2 as D (5 bases). This CDR3 is built from 12 residues. Germline V lookup: CDR1 MNHEY, CDR2 SVGAGI. V was clipped by 8 bases and J by 5 bases, with 10 bases between them. The CDR3 DNA reads TGTGCCAGCTGGGCGAGGGACAATGAGCAGTTCTTC. Its protein is CASWARDNEQFF.

This clone was found once. The V and J genes are TRBV19 and TRBJ2-7; D is unclear. The CDR3 contains 14 residues. Germline loops: CDR1 LNHDA, CDR2 SQIVND (reference sequence). Trimming stripped 1 base from V and 6 bases from J, with 13 bases between. CDR3 sequence (DNA): TGTGCCAGTAGTATAGCCCAGACATCTCGCGAGCAGTACTTC. It translates to CASSIAQTSREQYF. The full variable domain, completed using reference TRBV19 and TRBJ2-7, is DGGITQSPKYLFRKEGQNVTLSCEQNLNHDAMYWYRQDPGQGLRLIYYSQIVNDFQKGDIAEGYSVSREKKESFPLTVTSAQKNPTAFYLCASSIAQTSREQYFGPGTRLTVT.

The genes are TRBV2 and TRBJ2-5, with 8 bases that match TRBD1. The V gene's germline CDR1 is SNHLY and CDR2 FYNNEI. V lost 5 bases, J lost 2 bases, and 7 bases stayed unmatched. The CDR3 loop spans 15 amino acids. In DNA form, the CDR3 reads TGTGCCAGCAGTACCGACAGGGGTGGGCAAGAGACCCAGTACTTC. It codes for CASSTDRGGQETQYF.

The CDR3 region is CASKGGGYGNQPQHF. The CDR3 DNA is TGTGCCAGTAAAGGTGGAGGTTATGGCAATCAGCCCCAGCATTTT. V and J are TRBV19 and TRBJ1-5; D is unresolved. The germline V and J ends were trimmed by 7 bases and 2 bases, with 15 bases remaining between them. The CDR3 covers 15 residues. Germline V gene data show CDR1 as LNHDA and CDR2 as SQIVND (reference sequence).

The V call is TRBV2, the J call TRBJ1-4; D is possibly TRBD1 (5 bases). This CDR3 is 15 amino acids long. Germline V gene data show CDR1 as SNHLY and CDR2 as FYNNEI. Deletions cut 3 bases from V and 6 bases from J, with 14 bases between. The CDR3 loop reads CASSDGRTTHEKLFF. In DNA, the CDR3 is TGTGCCAGCAGTGATGGGAGGACAACCCATGAAAAACTGTTTTTT.

V gene TRBV13 combines with J gene TRBJ2-7; possibly TRBD1 for D (5 bases). Germline assignment: CDR1 PRHDT and CDR2 FYEKMQ (reference sequence). This CDR3 comprises 13 residues. Trimming pared 3 bases from V and 5 bases from J, leaving 11 bases between. The CDR3 sequence is CASSFEGANEQYF. The CDR3 DNA reads TGTGCCAGCAGCTTTGAAGGGGCCAACGAGCAGTACTTC.

The V and J genes are TRBV2 and TRBJ2-1; maybe TRBD1 (6 bases). Trimming shortened V by 6 bases and J by 5 bases, and 8 bases separated the two germline ends. This CDR3 spans 12 amino acids. Germline V gene sequence: CDR1 SNHLY, CDR2 FYNNEI. CDR3 DNA sequence: TGTGCCAGCAGCTACAGGGACAATGAGCAGTTCTTC. Translation: CASSYRDNEQFF.

The rearrangement uses TRBV6-5 and TRBJ2-7; 8 nucleotides line up with TRBD1. From germline, CDR1 is MNHEY and CDR2 SVGAGI. After removal of 5 bases from V and 7 bases from J, the junction contained 4 bases not matched to a gene. There are 12 residues in the CDR3. The CDR3 sequence: CASSRTGQEQYF. The DNA for the CDR3 is TGTGCCAGCAGTCGGACAGGGCAGGAGCAGTACTTC.